The text below deals with one T cell receptor (beta chain). TCRdb re-called the RT-PCR reads through MiXCR, storing one row per CDR3 protein. The sample lists roughly 550,000 distinct CDR3 sequences, roughly 25% occurring once. This sample was included in a study of response to subunit inactivated influenza vaccine. In germline, CDR1 is LGHDT, CDR2 YNNKEL (reference sequence). This CDR3 comprises 13 residues. J lost 16 bases, V lost 0 bases, and 6 bases had no gene match. This sample was also put to use in a study of T cells expressing NK-cell markers. Per that paper: It was by 5'RACE template switching with UMIs that TCR beta cDNA was made. HCMV seropositivity marked most of the eight sequenced donors; one was seronegative. Of the CD8+ T cell pool in about 6 donors, roughly 1.0-8% was accounted for by dominant NKG2C+ clonotypes.

The chain combines TRBV3-1 with TRBJ2-1, with TRBD2 matching 10 bases. The sequence was obtained from a man aged 50 or older who received an inactivated influenza vaccine. The sequencing here drew on CD4+ T cells sorted from PBMCs, taken 11 to 12 days after vaccination. In nucleotides, the CDR3 is TGTGCCAGCAGCCAAGATCCTAGCGGGAGTATTTTCTTC. It encodes CASSQDPSGSIFF.